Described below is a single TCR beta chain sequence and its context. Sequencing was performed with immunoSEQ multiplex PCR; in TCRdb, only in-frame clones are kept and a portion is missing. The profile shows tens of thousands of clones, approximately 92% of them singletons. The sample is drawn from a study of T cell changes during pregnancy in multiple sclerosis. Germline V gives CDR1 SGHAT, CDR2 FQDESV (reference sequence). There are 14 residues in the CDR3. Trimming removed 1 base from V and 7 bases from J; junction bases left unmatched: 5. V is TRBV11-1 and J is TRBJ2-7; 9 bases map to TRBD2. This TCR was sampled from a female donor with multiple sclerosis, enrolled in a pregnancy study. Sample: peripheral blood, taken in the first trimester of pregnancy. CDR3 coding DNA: TGTGCCAGCAGCTTAGTAGCGGGAGCCGGGGAGCAGTACTTC. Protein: CASSLVAGAGEQYF.